One sample yielded the 7 T cell receptor beta chains listed below, sequenced in a study of blood T cell repertoires in COVID-19. Profiled with immunoSEQ multiplex PCR; TCRdb holds only in-frame clones, not every one. The table records 100,000 to 150,000 clones, approximately 92% of them present only once. The sequenced material came from peripheral blood. These receptors all come from a man in his 70s with active or convalescent COVID-19.

V gene TRBV19 combines with J gene TRBJ2-7; TRBD1 matches at 8 bases. Per germline, CDR1 LNHDA and CDR2 SQIVND (reference sequence). The CDR3 has 15 amino acids. The V and J ends lost 3 bases and 1 base, in that order; junction bases with no gene match: 5. The CDR3 nucleotides read TGTGCCAGTAGTATTCTGAGACAGGGGTCCTACGAGCAGTACTTC. Translation gives CASSILRQGSYEQYF.

The CDR3 reads CASSLPGSMETQYF. CDR3 in DNA: TGTGCCAGCAGTCTACCGGGGTCGATGGAGACCCAGTACTTC. V usage is TRBV28 and J usage is TRBJ2-5; a possible D gene is TRBD2 (5 bases). The length of the CDR3 is 14 residues. V lost 5 bases and J lost 5, with 15 bases in between. Germline V gives CDR1 MDHEN, CDR2 SYDVKM.

This rearrangement joins TRBV19 to TRBJ1-6, with D unclear. V lost 4 bases, J lost 13 bases, and 14 bases lay in between. The CDR3 consists of 13 residues. Germline CDR1 reads LNHDA; CDR2 reads SQIVND (reference sequence). CDR3 sequence (DNA): TGTGCCAGTAGTAGGCAGGTTGGCCGGCCCCTCCACTTT. This encodes CASSRQVGRPLHF.

The chain carries TRBV28 and TRBJ1-1, with 8 positions matching TRBD1. CDR1 is MDHEN, CDR2 SYDVKM, per germline. This CDR3 is 15 amino acids long. The V and J ends lost 2 bases and 12 bases, in that order; junction bases with no gene match: 14. CDR3 residues: CASSLDRVGQAIPFF. The CDR3 nucleotides are TGTGCCAGCAGTTTAGATCGAGTGGGACAGGCGATCCCTTTCTTT.

V gene TRBV5-5 combines with J gene TRBJ2-1; 9 bases are a match to TRBD1. In germline, CDR1 is SGHKS, CDR2 YYEKEE (reference sequence). The CDR3 runs 15 residues. The J segment lost 5 bases and the V segment lost 4 bases, leaving 7 bases of the junction unmatched. The CDR3 DNA reads TGTGCCAGCAGCAAGGGACAGGGAATGGACAATGAGCAGTTCTTC. This encodes CASSKGQGMDNEQFF.

J is TRBJ2-1 and V is TRBV18; 15 nucleotides line up with TRBD2. CDR1 is KGHSH, CDR2 LQKENI, per germline. The V gene end was trimmed by 1 base and the J gene end by 7 bases; junction bases not matched to a gene: 8. The CDR3 runs 18 residues. The DNA for the CDR3 is TGTGCCAGCTCACCACTGGGACTAGCGGGAGGTTCGTGGAATGAGCAGTTCTTC. Its protein product is CASSPLGLAGGSWNEQFF.

This rearrangement joins TRBV25-1 to TRBJ1-2, with 9 bases that match TRBD1. J lost 2 bases, V lost 2 bases, and 6 bases had no gene match. There are 16 residues in the CDR3. Germline CDR1 MGHDK, CDR2 SYGVNS. CDR3 loop: CASSELGGQGNYGYTF. CDR3 sequence (DNA): TGTGCCAGCAGTGAACTGGGGGGACAGGGAAACTATGGCTACACCTTC.